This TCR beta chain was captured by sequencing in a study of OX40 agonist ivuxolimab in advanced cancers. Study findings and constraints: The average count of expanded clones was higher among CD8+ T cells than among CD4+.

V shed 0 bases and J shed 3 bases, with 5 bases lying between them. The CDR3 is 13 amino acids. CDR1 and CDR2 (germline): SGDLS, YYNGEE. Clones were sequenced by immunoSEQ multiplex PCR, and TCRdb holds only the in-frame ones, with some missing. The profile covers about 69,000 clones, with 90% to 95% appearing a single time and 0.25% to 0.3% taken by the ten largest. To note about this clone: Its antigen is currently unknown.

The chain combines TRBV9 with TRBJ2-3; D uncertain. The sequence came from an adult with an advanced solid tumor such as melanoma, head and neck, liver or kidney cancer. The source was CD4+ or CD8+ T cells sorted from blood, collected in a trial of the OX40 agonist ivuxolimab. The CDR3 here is CASSVVRTDTQYF. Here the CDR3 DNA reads TGTGCCAGCAGCGTAGTTAGGACAGATACGCAGTATTTT.